This TCR beta chain was retrieved from a study of blood T cell repertoires in COVID-19. The wider study: Italy, Spain and the United States were the sources of the convalescent and acute COVID-19 samples.

Under the authors' procedure: Researchers report that nucleated cell counts were estimated from reference gene primer amplification. Sequencing was performed with immunoSEQ multiplex PCR; in TCRdb, only in-frame clones are kept and a portion is missing. V and J calls and clone size are copied from that table; D and trimming were computed from the DNA. The sample includes approximately 96,000 clones, roughly 80% seen only once; the top ten take around a tenth. V shed 2 bases and J shed 2 bases, with 12 bases lying between them. The length of the CDR3 is 15 residues. Germline V gene lookup returns CDR1 MNHEY and CDR2 SVGEGT.

The sequence came from a woman older than 75 with acute or convalescent COVID-19. The gene calls are TRBV6-2 or TRBV6-3 and TRBJ1-1; D might be TRBD1 (6 bases). The sequenced sample consisted of peripheral blood. The DNA for the CDR3 is TGTGCCAGCAGTTACGGGGGGGCGCCAAACACTGAAGCTTTCTTT. Its translation: CASSYGGAPNTEAFF.